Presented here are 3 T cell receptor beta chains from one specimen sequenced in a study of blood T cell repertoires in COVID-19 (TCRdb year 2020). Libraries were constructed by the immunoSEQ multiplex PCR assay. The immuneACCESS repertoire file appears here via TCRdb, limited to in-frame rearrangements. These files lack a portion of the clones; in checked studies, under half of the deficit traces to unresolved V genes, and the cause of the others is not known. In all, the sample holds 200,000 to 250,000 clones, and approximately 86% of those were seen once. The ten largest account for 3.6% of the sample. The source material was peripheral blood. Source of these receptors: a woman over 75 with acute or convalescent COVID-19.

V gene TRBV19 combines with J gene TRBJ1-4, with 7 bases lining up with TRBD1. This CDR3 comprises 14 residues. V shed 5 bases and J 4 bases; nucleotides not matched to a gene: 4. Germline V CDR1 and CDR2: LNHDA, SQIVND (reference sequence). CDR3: CASSLGQINEKLFF. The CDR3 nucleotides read TGTGCCAGTAGTCTGGGACAGATTAATGAAAAACTGTTTTTT. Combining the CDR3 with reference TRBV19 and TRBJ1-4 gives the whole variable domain DGGITQSPKYLFRKEGQNVTLSCEQNLNHDAMYWYRQDPGQGLRLIYYSQIVNDFQKGDIAEGYSVSREKKESFPLTVTSAQKNPTAFYLCASSLGQINEKLFFGSGTQLSVL.

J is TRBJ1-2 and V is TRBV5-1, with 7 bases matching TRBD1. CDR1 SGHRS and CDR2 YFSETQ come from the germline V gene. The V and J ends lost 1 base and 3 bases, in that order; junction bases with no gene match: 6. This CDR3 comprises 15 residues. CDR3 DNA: TGCGCCAGCAGCTTGACCACAGGGGTCGACTATGGCTACACCTTC. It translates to CASSLTTGVDYGYTF.

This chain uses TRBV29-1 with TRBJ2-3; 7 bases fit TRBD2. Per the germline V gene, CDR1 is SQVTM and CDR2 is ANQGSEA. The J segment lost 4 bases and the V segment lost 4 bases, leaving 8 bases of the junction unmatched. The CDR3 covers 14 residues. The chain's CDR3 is CSVGQSGASDTQYF. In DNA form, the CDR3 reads TGCAGCGTTGGGCAAAGCGGGGCTTCAGATACGCAGTATTTT.